The T cell receptor (beta chain) under discussion was sequenced for a study of shared clonotypes between healthy human individuals. Sequenced by immunoSEQ multiplex PCR; TCRdb stores in-frame clones only, minus some. Of approximately 640,000 clones listed, more than 70% are singletons. The sequence derives from a woman under 40 in good health. The sequencing sample was made of memory CD4+ T cells sorted from blood. Stated subset: CD45RA-negative fraction.

CDR3 residues: CVRSLEARF. The CDR3 nucleotides read TGTGTCAGAAGCTTAGAGGCGCGGTTC. This chain connects TRBV7-5 to TRBJ2-7; the tabulated D call, TRBD2, remains unverified against the DNA. TRBV7-5 is labeled a pseudogene. The CDR3 has 9 residues.